This T cell receptor (beta chain) was sequenced in a study of identical twins (dated by TCRdb to 2016 to 2017). Some background on the complete study: To test whether fetal clonotypes persist, this study deep-sequenced TCR alpha and beta repertoires from monozygotic twins, from unrelated adults of various ages, and from cord blood. To rule out contamination, the twin experiments were replicated at different times with different library preparation protocols. Paper-wide results and their limitations: Out-of-frame TCR alpha sharing in monozygotic twins was systematically underestimated by recombination models, whereas sharing between unrelated individuals was in agreement with the recombination models. Zero-insertion analyses could be partly confounded by invariant T cells such as MAIT and iNKT, though diverse VJ usage argued against such confounding for most clonotypes. Abundant cord blood beta clonotypes carried fewer insertions; young adult naive repertoires showed a weaker similar trend, while memory repertoires showed none. In beta out-of-frame sequences, excess twin sharing was weaker, because having fewer shared sequences lowered the signal-to-noise ratio. Compared with coincidental sharing between unrelated individuals, out-of-frame TCR alpha sequences shared between twins showed an excess of sequences with low generation probability. Because the same donors could not be followed over many years, the conclusions relied on cross-sectional statistical analysis.

On this clonotype itself: The clone's antigen remains unknown. The record has no base qualities; no much larger clone is one base away.

Every donor was a healthy Caucasian. The twin cohort consisted of three pairs of female monozygotic twins, all aged roughly 18 to 30 years. Positive isolation kits from Invitrogen were used to isolate the CD4+ and CD8+ T cell populations. The CDR3 contains 17 residues, cysteine and phenylalanine counted. The CDR3 DNA has 51 bases and is translated from base 1. CDR1 MNHEY and CDR2 SMNVEV are derived from the germline V gene (reference sequence). V is cut by 5 bases and J by 4 bases, and the space between the germline ends is 18 bases. Library prep was done by 5' RACE. Sequenced using an Illumina HiSeq 2000. A universal primer binding site was added through template switching, and the final cDNA carried a unique molecular identifier so that TCR cDNA molecules could be counted accurately. Specific primers in the conserved constant-segment region were used to synthesize first-strand cDNA for the TCR alpha and beta chains. Each cDNA library was double barcoded, with a SMART-Mk sample barcode plus Illumina barcodes, to control for contamination. TruSeq adapter sequences, together with Illumina sample barcodes, were added in two successive PCR steps. The TCR alpha and beta cDNA libraries were sequenced on the Illumina HiSeq platform using custom primers. The study's own analysis went as follows. Raw reads were processed with MiGEC to extract unique molecular identifiers, and MiXCR was used to determine CDR3 positions. For each individual, recombination models were inferred using an EM algorithm with the repgenHMM and IGoR tools. Shared clonotype analysis was performed with the tcR package in R, normalizing sharing by the product of cloneset sizes. To study raw recombination free of thymic and clonal selection effects, out-of-frame nonproductive sequences were analyzed. TCRdb passed the public sequencing reads through fastp at Q25 and MiXCR, retaining productive beta sequences. Identical CDR3 proteins give one entry, which carries the most common genes and DNA. The V and J calls were not made by the authors but by TCRdb's processing. The sample includes 450,000 to 500,000 distinct CDR3 sequences, with around an eighth observed a single time. The top ten clones comprise about 1% of the sample.

These records were also assigned to another study, of yellow fever vaccine responses in identical twins. According to the second study: The T cell response to vaccination in identical twins was reported by the authors to appear partly convergent and partly personalized. The study precisely tracked vaccine-responding T cell clones in identical twins.

Sequencing was carried out using CD4+ T cells sorted from blood. The sequence was collected from a woman aged 18-30 years in good health. The rearranged segments are TRBV27 and TRBJ2-6, and possibly TRBD1, on 7 matching bases. The CDR3 reads as follows: CASSPRQGSGGANVLTF. The DNA is as follows: TGTGCCAGCAGTCCTAGACAGGGAAGCGGGGGGGCCAACGTCCTGACTTTC. The CDR3 plus the reference TRBV27 and TRBJ2-6 genes for the other parts give the full variable domain: EAQVTQNPRYLITVTGKKLTVTCSQNMNHEYMSWYRQDPGLGLRQIYYSMNVEVTDKGDVPEGYKVSRKEKRNFPLILESPSPNQTSLYFCASSPRQGSGGANVLTFGAGSRLTVL.